This TCR beta chain was sequenced in a study of T cells in narcolepsy. The study's findings and limits: Reportedly, autoreactive clonotypes were serially detected in patients' blood but not controls'.

With V trimmed by 5 bases and J by 6 bases, 14 bases remained unmatched. CDR1 and CDR2 (germline): SGHVS, FQNEAQ. CDR3 length: 16 residues. A note on this clone: What it binds is not known.

Produced via immunoSEQ multiplex PCR; TCRdb's table is partial and in-frame only. The sample holds tens of thousands of clones, less than 85% seen once. Sequencing input: memory (CD45RA-) CD4+ T cells from blood. The sequence was obtained from a human donor in good health. This rearrangement joins TRBV7-8 to TRBJ2-7; TRBD1 agrees at 9 bases. Here the CDR3 reads CASSVRQSGQGVEQYF. In DNA form, the CDR3 reads TGTGCCAGCAGCGTACGGCAGTCGGGACAGGGAGTCGAGCAGTACTTC.